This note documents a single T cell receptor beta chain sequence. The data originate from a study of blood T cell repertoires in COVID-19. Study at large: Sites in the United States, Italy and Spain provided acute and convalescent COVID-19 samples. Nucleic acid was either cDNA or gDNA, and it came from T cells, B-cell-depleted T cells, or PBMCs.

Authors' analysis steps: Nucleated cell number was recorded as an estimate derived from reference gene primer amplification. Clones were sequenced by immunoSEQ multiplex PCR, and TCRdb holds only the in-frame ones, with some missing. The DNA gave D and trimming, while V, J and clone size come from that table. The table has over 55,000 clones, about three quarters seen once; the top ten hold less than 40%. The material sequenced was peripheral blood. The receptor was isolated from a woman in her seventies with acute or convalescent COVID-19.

CDR3 sequence: CASSLGGDTQYF. The CDR3 coding sequence is TGTGCCAGCAGCTTGGGAGGAGATACGCAGTATTTT. The chain couples TRBV5-4 to TRBJ2-3; no reliable D call. Per the germline V gene, CDR1 is SGHNT and CDR2 is YYREEE (reference sequence). This CDR3 spans 12 amino acids. V was trimmed by 0 bases and J by 5 bases, leaving 4 bases between them.